This T cell receptor (beta chain) was found in a study of neurological immune-mediated disorders. Study-wide findings and caveats: HTLV-1-associated myelopathy had the most TCR clonal expansion, while multiple sclerosis had the least, a level that fell below healthy controls. Expanded clones shared no CDR3 amino acid sequences across subjects, suggesting private repertoires in all groups.

TCRdb re-derived calls from the 5' RACE reads in MiXCR, one entry per CDR3 protein. The repertoire consists of around 90,000 distinct CDR3 sequences, with over 10% occurring once and the leading ten covering approximately 5%. The germline gives CDR1 MNHEY, CDR2 SVGAGI. Losses at the gene ends were 0 bases for V and 6 bases for J; bases not matched to a gene: 13. This CDR3 comprises 17 residues. As to time point: longitudinal time-point 2. The unsorted libraries had their origin in 2 million PBMCs stored at -80 C. This clonotype appeared many times. Antigen: not known. This chain links TRBV6-5 with TRBJ2-7, with 8 bases lining up with TRBD1. This sequence originates from a female donor with HTLV-1-associated myelopathy (HAM/TSP). The sequencing input was PBMCs. As DNA, the CDR3 is TGTGCCAGCAGTTACTCGCTCCGGAGGACAGGGAATCGCGAGCAGTACTTC. This translates into CASSYSLRRTGNREQYF.